The subject of this entry is one T cell receptor beta chain. No antigen is known for it. The data derive from a study of cytomegalovirus exposure and HLA in healthy donors. Clones were read by immunoSEQ multiplex PCR, and TCRdb kept only the in-frame ones, dropping some. The repertoire holds 110,000 or so clones, with roughly nine tenths as singletons. Study outcomes and limitations: A subsequent analysis found that TCR clusters from the first cohort also tended to co-occur in the 120 or so validation repertoires, with around 94% of cluster scores above 0.

V gave up 0 bases and J gave up 1 base, with 6 bases separating them. The CDR3 contains 14 residues. Germline-derived CDR1 and CDR2 are LNHNV and YYDKDF (reference sequence). V is TRBV15 and J is TRBJ2-5; D unresolved. Sequencing used PBMCs. The receptor comes from a young man in good health and CMV-seropositive. CDR3 nucleotide sequence: TGTGCCACCAGCAGAGATCTCTCCCAAGAGACCCAGTACTTC. Its protein is CATSRDLSQETQYF.